This T cell receptor beta chain appears in the sequencing data of a study of blood T cell repertoires in COVID-19. Original analysis: The authors estimated nucleated cell counts from reference gene primer amplification. Sequencing used immunoSEQ multiplex PCR; TCRdb keeps in-frame clones, though not all of them. V and J calls and clone size follow that table, whereas D and trimming were derived from the DNA. The data show 70,000 or so clones, over 70% seen once. The CDR3 totals 16 residues. Trimming removed 4 bases from V and 1 base from J; junction bases left unmatched: 5. Germline values: CDR1 SGHAT, CDR2 FQNNGV.

The genes are TRBV11-2 and TRBJ1-1, with 11 positions matching TRBD1. This clonotype was obtained from a woman in her sixties or seventies with acute or convalescent COVID-19. The sample consisted of peripheral blood. This chain's CDR3 is CASSSGQGGGNTEAFF. The CDR3 nucleotides are TGTGCCAGCAGCTCGGGACAGGGGGGAGGGAACACTGAAGCTTTCTTT.